The 30 T cell receptor beta chains below all came from one sample that was sequenced in a study of cytomegalovirus exposure and HLA in healthy donors. This PCR relied on a set of 60 Vbeta primers and 13 Jbeta primers. Using immunoSEQ multiplex PCR, the repertoire was profiled, and TCRdb retains in-frame clones only, with some absent. The sample carries roughly 70,000 clones, 70% to 80% recorded once. Sequences were obtained from PBMCs. These receptors were taken from a man between 50 and 59 years old in good health and CMV-seronegative.

CDR3 sequence: CASSPRTGEAFF. The CDR3, as DNA: TGTGCCAGCAGTCCCAGAACAGGGGAAGCTTTCTTT. The chain couples TRBV28 to TRBJ1-1, with TRBD1 as a possible D gene (6 bases). Germline CDR1 and CDR2: MDHEN and SYDVKM. The V end was cut by 5 bases, the J end by 8 bases, with 12 bases between. The CDR3 contains 12 residues. The full variable domain, completed using reference TRBV28 and TRBJ1-1, is DVKVTQSSRYLVKRTGEKVFLECVQDMDHENMFWYRQDPGLGLRLIYFSYDVKMKEKGDIPEGYSVSREKKERFSLILESASTNQTSMYLCASSPRTGEAFFGQGTRLTVV.

The CDR3 region is CASSYSTAEAEAFF. The CDR3 DNA sequence: TGTGCCAGCAGTTACTCGACAGCAGAAGCAGAAGCTTTCTTT. J is TRBJ1-1 and V is TRBV6-6, with D perhaps matching TRBD1 (5 bases). Germline lookup yields CDR1 MNHNY and CDR2 SVGAGI (reference sequence). The V end lost 0 bases, the J end lost 8 bases, and 13 bases lay between the germline ends. The CDR3 runs to 14 residues.

The V and J genes are TRBV7-9 and TRBJ2-1, with 7 bases that match TRBD1. Trimming removed 4 bases from V and 1 base from J; junction bases left unmatched: 1. There are 14 residues in the CDR3. The germline V gene has CDR1 SEHNR and CDR2 FQNEAQ (reference sequence). The CDR3: CASSSTGSYNEQFF. CDR3 nucleotides: TGTGCCAGCAGCTCGACAGGGTCCTACAATGAGCAGTTCTTC.

The CDR3: CASSLAFGRNYGYTF. Written as DNA, the CDR3 is TGTGCCAGCAGTTTAGCGTTTGGCAGGAACTATGGCTACACCTTC. The chain employs TRBV27 and TRBJ1-2; D remains unclear. Germline assignment: CDR1 MNHEY and CDR2 SMNVEV (reference sequence). The CDR3 extends over 15 amino acids. V dropped 2 bases and J dropped 2 bases, with 12 bases sitting between them.

The chain employs TRBV5-4 and TRBJ2-5; TRBD2 agrees at 8 bases. CDR1 is SGHNT and CDR2 is YYREEE in the germline V gene (reference sequence). The CDR3 runs 13 residues. V lost 1 base to trimming and J lost 5 bases; unmatched junction nucleotides: 1. For the CDR3, the DNA is TGTGCCAGCAGCTTGCCTAGCGGGGAGACCCAGTACTTC. Residues: CASSLPSGETQYF.

This clone was counted between two and nine times. V and J are TRBV6-1 and TRBJ2-1; weak D call: TRBD2 (5 bases). V lost 4 bases, J lost 8 bases, and 18 bases lay in between. The CDR3 loop spans 15 amino acids. CDR1 MNHNS and CDR2 SASEGT come from the germline V gene. In DNA, the CDR3 is TGTGCCAGCAGTGTTATTCGGGGAGAGGTAGATGAGCAGTTCTTC. Translated, it gives CASSVIRGEVDEQFF.

The CDR3 nucleotides read TGCGCCAGCAGCCAGAGGCAGGGCACCGGGGAGCTGTTTTTT. Translated: CASSQRQGTGELFF. The rearrangement uses TRBV4-3 and TRBJ2-2; possibly TRBD1 for D (5 bases). The CDR3 consists of 14 residues. Per germline, CDR1 LGHNA and CDR2 YSLEER. V dropped 3 bases and J dropped 4 bases, with 9 bases sitting between them.

The genes are TRBV6-4 and TRBJ1-1; D gene ambiguous. Trimming shortened V by 5 bases and J by 2 bases, and 9 bases separated the two germline ends. This CDR3 has 13 amino acids. Germline V gene sequence: CDR1 MRHNA, CDR2 SNTAGT. DNA of the CDR3: TGTGCCAGCAGTCTCAGCGAAAACACTGAAGCTTTCTTT. This encodes CASSLSENTEAFF.

This clone was counted between two and nine times. This sequence joins TRBV20-1 and TRBJ2-3, with D unresolved. CDR3 length equals 11 residues. Trimming took 6 bases from V and 5 from J, leaving 9 bases between them. Germline V gives CDR1 DFQATT, CDR2 SNEGSKA (reference sequence). The CDR3: CSAELKDTQYF. Here the CDR3 DNA reads TGCAGTGCCGAACTAAAAGATACGCAGTATTTT.

The J gene is TRBJ2-7, the V gene TRBV4-1, with D tentatively TRBD2 (5 bases). This CDR3 region has 14 residues. V was shortened by 1 base and J by 6 bases, with 13 bases between the two germline ends. CDR1 is MGHRA and CDR2 is YSYEKL in the germline V gene. The CDR3 region is CASSQVRGNSEQYF. As DNA, the CDR3 is TGCGCCAGCAGCCAAGTCCGAGGGAATAGCGAGCAGTACTTC.

Only a few counts were recorded for this clone. The CDR3 region is CASSEEVGEQYF. As DNA, the CDR3 is TGTGCCAGCAGTGAGGAGGTTGGCGAGCAGTACTTC. The rearrangement uses TRBV2 and TRBJ2-7; D is possibly TRBD2 (5 bases). Trimming shortened V by 3 bases and J by 6 bases, and 9 bases separated the two germline ends. The CDR3 sequence is 12 residues long. Germline CDR1 reads SNHLY; CDR2 reads FYNNEI. The whole variable domain, remainder taken from reference TRBV2 and TRBJ2-7, is EPEVTQTPSHQVTQMGQEVILRCVPISNHLYFYWYRQILGQKVEFLVSFYNNEISEKSEIFDDQFSVERPDGSNFTLKIRSTKLEDSAMYFCASSEEVGEQYFGPGTRLTVT.

V gene TRBV7-9 combines with J gene TRBJ2-1, with a tentative D call TRBD1 (6 bases). V was trimmed by 3 bases and J by 5 bases, leaving 8 bases between them. The CDR3 runs 13 residues. Germline-derived CDR1 and CDR2 are SEHNR and FQNEAQ (reference sequence). The CDR3 region is CASSLTGDNEQFF. In DNA, the CDR3 is TGTGCCAGCAGCTTGACAGGCGACAATGAGCAGTTCTTC.

This clone came up a few times. The chain has TRBV6-5 and TRBJ1-1; 8 bases fit TRBD1. Germline V gene sequence: CDR1 MNHEY, CDR2 SVGAGI. The CDR3 sequence is 15 residues long. The trim removed 2 bases at V and 6 bases at J, leaving 8 bases unmatched. The DNA of the CDR3 is TGTGCCAGCAGTTACAGTTCGGGACAGGCCTCTGAAGCTTTCTTT. Amino acid sequence: CASSYSSGQASEAFF.

The V gene is TRBV5-1, the J gene TRBJ2-7; 8 nucleotides line up with TRBD1. V lost 3 bases and J lost 3; bases outside the gene matches: 5. The length of the CDR3 is 14 residues. Germline V lookup: CDR1 SGHRS, CDR2 YFSETQ. CDR3 sequence reads: CASSSQGVGYEQYF. For the CDR3, the DNA is TGCGCCAGCAGCTCACAGGGGGTCGGCTACGAGCAGTACTTC.

This chain connects TRBV7-6 to TRBJ1-1; 7 nucleotides line up with TRBD1. This CDR3 region has 13 residues. V was pared by 5 bases and J by 4 bases, with 4 bases of the junction left unmatched. Per the germline V gene, CDR1 is SGHVS and CDR2 is FNYEAQ. CDR3 in amino acids: CASSLRQGTEAFF. In nucleotides, the CDR3 is TGTGCCAGCAGCCTGCGACAGGGCACTGAAGCTTTCTTT. Complete variable domain (other parts from reference TRBV7-6 and TRBJ1-1): GAGVSQSPRYKVTKRGQDVALRCDPISGHVSLYWYRQALGQGPEFLTYFNYEAQQDKSGLPNDRFSAERPEGSISTLTIQRTEQRDSAMYRCASSLRQGTEAFFGQGTRLTVV.

DNA of the CDR3: TGTGCCAGCAGCTTCGACAGGGGGAAGAACACTGAAGCTTTCTTT. As protein: CASSFDRGKNTEAFF. The rearrangement uses TRBV5-6 and TRBJ1-1; 9 bases are shared with TRBD1. CDR1 is SGHDT, CDR2 YYEEEE, per germline. The CDR3 spans 15 residues. The J segment lost 1 base and the V segment lost 2 bases, leaving 3 bases of the junction unmatched.

With regard to this clone: The same CDR3 arises from other DNA sequences in this sample as well. This chain connects TRBV5-1 to TRBJ1-1, with 8 bases fitting TRBD1. The V and J ends lost 5 bases and 2 bases, in that order; junction bases with no gene match: 5. Looked up from germline, CDR1 is SGHRS and CDR2 is YFSETQ. CDR3 size: 14 residues. The CDR3 is CASSPGQGNTEAFF. The CDR3 DNA reads TGCGCCAGCAGTCCAGGACAGGGCAACACTGAAGCTTTCTTT.

V is TRBV5-1 and J is TRBJ2-7; 9 nucleotides line up with TRBD2. Per germline, CDR1 SGHRS and CDR2 YFSETQ. The CDR3 has 15 residues. V was clipped by 5 bases and J by 0 bases; unmatched bases: 6. CDR3 region: CASSASGDASYEQYF. CDR3 DNA sequence: TGCGCCAGCAGTGCTAGCGGGGATGCCTCCTACGAGCAGTACTTC.

This chain connects TRBV27 to TRBJ1-2; no clear D gene. CDR3 size: 13 residues. The ends were cut back, 2 bases at V and 7 bases at J, with 11 bases in the middle. CDR1 and CDR2 from the germline V gene are MNHEY and SMNVEV (reference sequence). CDR3 in amino acids: CASSLGLGGGYTF. Here the CDR3 DNA reads TGTGCCAGCAGTTTAGGCCTCGGCGGTGGCTACACCTTC.

The chain uses TRBV5-5 and TRBJ2-3; TRBD2 aligns across 14 bases. Germline values: CDR1 SGHKS, CDR2 YYEKEE (reference sequence). The ends lost 0 bases at V and 8 bases at J; junction bases unmatched: 5. The CDR3 has 16 amino acids. CDR3 nucleotides: TGTGCCAGCAGCTTGGGACTAGCGGGGGGGCCGGGTACGCAGTATTTT. Its protein product is CASSLGLAGGPGTQYF.

V and J are TRBV4-2 and TRBJ2-7; 11 positions agree with TRBD2. V shed 0 bases, J shed 3 bases, and the junction held 1 base outside the gene matches. This CDR3 is 15 amino acids long. Germline V lookup: CDR1 LGHNA, CDR2 YNFKEQ. DNA of the CDR3: TGTGCCAGCAGCCAAGAGGGGACTAGCGGCTACGAGCAGTACTTC. Amino acids: CASSQEGTSGYEQYF.

The rearrangement joins TRBV5-5 to TRBJ2-7; TRBD2 is a possible D gene (6 bases). CDR3 length: 13 residues. Germline V gene lookup returns CDR1 SGHKS and CDR2 YYEKEE (reference sequence). V was trimmed by 5 bases and J by 2 bases, leaving 11 bases between them. This chain's CDR3 is CASRGLATYEQYF. CDR3 coding DNA: TGTGCCAGCAGGGGACTGGCGACCTACGAGCAGTACTTC. Based on the CDR3 plus reference TRBV5-5 and TRBJ2-7, the full variable domain is DAGVTQSPTHLIKTRGQQVTLRCSPISGHKSVSWYQQVLGQGPQFIFQYYEKEERGRGNFPDRFSARQFPNYSSELNVNALLLGDSALYLCASRGLATYEQYFGPGTRLTVT.

This sequence joins TRBV27 and TRBJ1-3, with 11 bases that match TRBD1. Per germline, CDR1 MNHEY and CDR2 SMNVEV (reference sequence). Losses at the gene ends were 6 bases for V and 11 bases for J; bases not matched to a gene: 6. CDR3 length equals 13 residues. CDR3 loop: CASSQDRGLSIYF. The CDR3, as DNA: TGTGCCAGCAGCCAGGACAGGGGGCTATCCATATATTTT.

The count of this clone is one. The V and J genes are TRBV6-5 and TRBJ2-7; D uncertain. The length of the CDR3 is 13 residues. Germline assignment: CDR1 MNHEY and CDR2 SVGAGI. Between the trimmed V and J ends, which lost 6 bases and 2 bases, there was a span of 11 bases. The CDR3 DNA sequence: TGTGCCAGCAGACCGACTGCCGCCTACGAGCAGTACTTC. It yields the protein CASRPTAAYEQYF.

This clone showed up just a few times. The chain couples TRBV7-9 to TRBJ2-2, with 12 bases aligning to TRBD1. J gave up 5 bases and V 5 bases, and 6 bases lay outside the gene matches. Germline lookup yields CDR1 SEHNR and CDR2 FQNEAQ (reference sequence). CDR3 size: 16 residues. The CDR3 is CASSDRDRGHTGELFF. CDR3 DNA sequence: TGTGCCAGCAGCGACCGGGACAGGGGGCATACCGGGGAGCTGTTTTTT.

The CDR3 is CASSEQRASSYEQYF. CDR3 sequence (DNA): TGCGCCAGCAGTGAACAGCGGGCGAGCTCCTACGAGCAGTACTTC. This chain links TRBV10-2 with TRBJ2-7, with D tentatively TRBD2 (6 bases). Germline CDR1 WSHSY, CDR2 SAAADI. The CDR3 has 15 amino acids. The V and J ends lost 3 bases and 0 bases respectively, with 12 bases between them.

Here the CDR3 DNA reads TGTGCCAGCAGCCCTCGTTTGAGGAACACTGAAGCTTTCTTT. Amino acids: CASSPRLRNTEAFF. This chain connects TRBV28 to TRBJ1-1; D gene ambiguous. The ends were cut back, 6 bases at V and 1 base at J, with 12 bases in the middle. CDR1 MDHEN and CDR2 SYDVKM come from the germline V gene. This CDR3 is 14 amino acids long.

The chain employs TRBV15 and TRBJ1-1; D call uncertain. The CDR3 is made up of 16 amino acids. Per the germline V gene, CDR1 is LNHNV and CDR2 is YYDKDF (reference sequence). V lost 4 bases and J 1 base, leaving 16 bases between the germline ends. The DNA of the CDR3 is TGTGCCACCAGCAACCCCCTCATAGTTGGGAACACTGAAGCTTTCTTT. As protein: CATSNPLIVGNTEAFF.

The V gene is TRBV27, the J gene TRBJ1-2; 10 bases are shared with TRBD1. The CDR3 runs to 15 residues. In germline, CDR1 is MNHEY, CDR2 SMNVEV (reference sequence). Unmatched junction bases numbered 11, after V lost 5 bases and J lost 8 bases. CDR3 nucleotides: TGTGCCAGCAGTCAAATGACAGGGGGCGCAGGCGGCTACACCTTC. This gives the protein CASSQMTGGAGGYTF.

This sequence joins TRBV6-1 and TRBJ1-5; D uncertain. The CDR3 totals 14 residues. CDR1 is MNHNS and CDR2 is SASEGT in the germline V gene. Trimming shortened V by 8 bases and J by 1 base, and 12 bases separated the two germline ends. Here the CDR3 DNA reads TGTGCCAGCCTACGGGGAGGGAGCAATCAGCCCCAGCATTTT. It codes for CASLRGGSNQPQHF.